Shown below are 5 T cell receptor beta chains from a single sample sequenced in a study of Graves' ophthalmopathy and Graves' hyperthyroidism. Amplification targeted the TCR beta CDR3 regions, with RNA transcripts as the source material. RT-PCR with HTBI primers came first, then second-round multiplex PCR. TCRdb re-derived calls from the multiplex PCR reads in MiXCR, one entry per CDR3 protein. The sample contains about 500,000 distinct CDR3 sequences, less than 40% of which appear only once. Sequenced input: peripheral blood or thyroid tissue (not recorded which). The source of these receptors is an adult man with Graves' hyperthyroidism.

Comment on this clonotype: The conserved phenylalanine or tryptophan normally closing the CDR3 is absent here, so this likely arose from a read error. This chain uses TRBV10-3 with TRBJ1-1; D unclear. CDR3 length equals 15 residues. Germline V gives CDR1 ENHRY, CDR2 SYGVKD. The DNA of the CDR3 is TGTGCCAGCAGTTACGGCCGAGTTTTGAACACTGAAGCTTTCCTT. Amino acids: CASSYGRVLNTEAFL.

The genes are TRBV24-1 and TRBJ2-7; D is unclear. The germline gives CDR1 KGHDR, CDR2 SFDVKD. V was clipped by 8 bases and J by 7 bases, with 17 bases between them. The CDR3 spans 13 residues. CDR3 protein: CATNNRALGEQYF. The CDR3, as DNA: TGTGCCACCAATAACCGGGCCCTGGGGGAGCAGTACTTC.

This clonotype showed up many times. This rearrangement joins TRBV29-1 to TRBJ1-2, with 7 bases identical to TRBD1. V lost 1 base to trimming and J lost 4 bases; unmatched junction nucleotides: 6. The CDR3 loop spans 14 amino acids. Germline CDR1 reads SQVTM; CDR2 reads ANQGSEA. The CDR3 region has the DNA TGCAGCGTTGAAGGCGGGACAGAACGCTATGGCTACACCTTC. Translated: CSVEGGTERYGYTF.

In its sample, this clonotype was seen a few times. The chain carries TRBV12-3 or TRBV12-4 and TRBJ2-3; D is uncertain. This CDR3 spans 12 amino acids. Trimming removed 4 bases at V and 2 bases at J, with 4 bases between. The CDR3, as DNA: TGTGCCAGCAGTTATAACACAGATACGCAGTATTTT. Amino acid sequence: CASSYNTDTQYF.

On this clonotype itself: Possible read error: a much larger clone is one base away. Because it lacks the conserved phenylalanine or tryptophan at the end, this CDR3 is likely a read error. The chain recombines TRBV12-3 or TRBV12-4 with TRBJ2-5; D may correspond to TRBD1 or TRBD2 (5 bases each). V lost 2 bases and J lost 5, with 15 bases in between. The CDR3 runs 15 residues. This CDR3 reads CASSLSATEGETQYL. In DNA form, the CDR3 reads TGTGCCAGCAGTTTAAGCGCGACAGAGGGCGAGACCCAGTACCTC.